This passage covers 28 T cell receptor beta chains from one sample sequenced in a study of CD8+ T cells in alopecia areata. RNA extraction and reverse transcription yielded cDNA as sequencing template. The repertoire was sequenced with immunoSEQ multiplex PCR; TCRdb's copy has only in-frame clones and lacks some. The table includes 150,000 to 180,000 clones, less than 65% detected once. The material sequenced was CD8+ T cells sorted from blood, taken at week 0. These receptor sequences come from a human donor with alopecia areata.

CDR3 coding DNA: TGTGCCAGCAGTTACCGGGGGCTCGACAATGAGCAGTTCTTC. This codes for CASSYRGLDNEQFF. J is TRBJ2-1 and V is TRBV6-5; D assignment may be TRBD1 or TRBD2 (6 bases each). With 2 bases removed from V and 5 bases from J, the gap between germline ends came to 10 bases. The germline CDR1 and CDR2 sequences are MNHEY and SVGAGI. CDR3 size: 14 residues.

This chain connects TRBV4-3 to TRBJ2-7; D is unclear. CDR1 LGHNA and CDR2 YSLEER come from the germline V gene. Trimming left V 4 bases short and J 6 bases short, with 10 bases between. The CDR3 is 12 residues long. In DNA, the CDR3 is TGCGCCAGCAGCCGAGACTTACGCGAGCAGTACTTC. This sequence encodes CASSRDLREQYF.

This clone occurred a few times. Other DNA sequences of this sample code for an identical CDR3. The J gene is TRBJ2-7, the V gene TRBV29-1; D is unclear. The CDR3 is 12 residues long. V gave up 1 base and J gave up 3 bases, with 7 bases separating them. The germline CDR1 and CDR2 sequences are SQVTM and ANQGSEA. CDR3 amino acids: CSVEVQSYEQYF. In DNA form, the CDR3 reads TGCAGCGTTGAAGTACAGAGCTACGAGCAGTACTTC.

The chain recombines TRBV29-1 with TRBJ2-1; 8 bases match TRBD2. Germline V gene sequence: CDR1 SQVTM, CDR2 ANQGSEA. Trimming cost V 6 bases and J 8 bases; bases outside gene matches: 15. The CDR3 is made up of 15 amino acids. CDR3 region: CSVPAVAGGGDEQFF. CDR3 DNA: TGCAGCGTGCCGGCCGTTGCGGGGGGAGGCGATGAGCAGTTCTTC.

The chain employs TRBV2 and TRBJ1-6; D might be TRBD1 (5 bases). V dropped 3 bases and J dropped 0 bases, with 15 bases sitting between them. The CDR3 has 18 amino acids. Germline values: CDR1 SNHLY, CDR2 FYNNEI. CDR3 bases: TGTGCCAGCAGTGACAGGGCAGAGTACAGCTCCTATAATTCACCCCTCCACTTT. It translates to CASSDRAEYSSYNSPLHF.

The chain combines TRBV15 with TRBJ1-4, with a weak D call TRBD1 (6 bases). The length of the CDR3 is 15 residues. Per germline, CDR1 LNHNV and CDR2 YYDKDF (reference sequence). Trimming removed 5 bases at V and 1 base at J, with 11 bases between. The CDR3 sequence: CATSEGGGTNEKLFF. CDR3 sequence (DNA): TGTGCCACCAGCGAGGGAGGGGGAACTAATGAAAAACTGTTTTTT.

This clone has just a few counts. The rearrangement joins TRBV9 to TRBJ1-1; 7 positions match TRBD1. CDR3 length: 15 residues. The trim removed 3 bases at V and 3 bases at J, leaving 8 bases unmatched. Germline V gene lookup returns CDR1 SGDLS and CDR2 YYNGEE. This CDR3 is CASSGRTGGDTEAFF. In DNA, the CDR3 is TGTGCCAGCAGCGGAAGGACAGGTGGGGACACTGAAGCTTTCTTT.

CDR3 in amino acids: CASSPDREDTGELFF. The DNA of the CDR3 is TGTGCCAGCAGCCCTGACAGGGAGGACACCGGGGAGCTGTTTTTT. The chain joins TRBV13 to TRBJ2-2; maybe TRBD1 (7 bases). Looked up from germline, CDR1 is PRHDT and CDR2 is FYEKMQ (reference sequence). Trimming left V 5 bases short and J 3 bases short, with 13 bases between. CDR3 length: 15 residues. The full variable domain, rest sourced from reference TRBV13 and TRBJ2-2, is AAGVIQSPRHLIKEKRETATLKCYPIPRHDTVYWYQQGPGQDPQFLISFYEKMQSDKGSIPDRFSAQQFSDYHSELNMSSLELGDSALYFCASSPDREDTGELFFGEGSRLTVL.

The chain uses TRBV2 and TRBJ2-6, with D unclear. Germline CDR1 is SNHLY and CDR2 is FYNNEI. The CDR3 length is 15 residues. Trimming took 4 bases from V and 1 from J, leaving 8 bases between them. The CDR3 DNA follows: TGTGCCAGCAGTGGTCTTCAGTCTGGGGCCAACGTCCTGACTTTC. Amino acids: CASSGLQSGANVLTF.

There are a few counts of this clone. This CDR3 reads CSIGTGEPYEQYF. The CDR3 DNA reads as TGCAGCATCGGGACAGGGGAGCCCTACGAGCAGTACTTC. The chain carries TRBV29-1 and TRBJ2-7, with 10 bases identical to TRBD1. The V segment lost 8 bases and the J segment 2 bases; nucleotides outside the gene matches: 6. CDR1 and CDR2 from the germline V gene are SQVTM and ANQGSEA. This CDR3 contains 13 residues.

The gene calls are TRBV18 and TRBJ1-1; no definite D call. The germline V gene has CDR1 KGHSH and CDR2 LQKENI. This CDR3 has 15 amino acids. With 5 bases removed from V and 0 bases from J, the gap between germline ends came to 13 bases. DNA of the CDR3: TGTGCCAGCTCAGAGTCTGGGGTGCTGAACACTGAAGCTTTCTTT. Encoded protein: CASSESGVLNTEAFF.

V gene TRBV6-5 combines with J gene TRBJ2-3, with D unclear. Germline loops: CDR1 MNHEY, CDR2 SVGAGI. Trimming pared 2 bases from V and 5 bases from J, leaving 8 bases between. This CDR3 spans 13 amino acids. Here the CDR3 DNA reads TGTGCCAGCAGTTACCTGGGTGGAGATACGCAGTATTTT. Translated, it gives CASSYLGGDTQYF.

This chain connects TRBV15 to TRBJ2-7, with 9 bases that match TRBD1. Trimming cost V 5 bases and J 5 bases; bases outside gene matches: 10. Germline V gene lookup returns CDR1 LNHNV and CDR2 YYDKDF (reference sequence). This CDR3 comprises 15 residues. DNA for the CDR3: TGTGCCACCAGCGGCGTTCCGGGACAGGGCGACGAGCAGTACTTC. Translated: CATSGVPGQGDEQYF.

This chain links TRBV7-2 with TRBJ2-3; a weak D match, TRBD1 (6 bases). The CDR3 contains 14 residues. Germline values: CDR1 SGHTA, CDR2 FQGNSA. Trimming left V 5 bases short and J 6 bases short, with 15 bases between. DNA for the CDR3: TGTGCCAGCAGCCCAGTTGGGGGCGCGGATACGCAGTATTTT. Translation: CASSPVGGADTQYF.

This clone showed up many times. This rearrangement joins TRBV27 to TRBJ2-1; D is unclear. Trimming removed 3 bases at V and 7 bases at J, with 7 bases between. The CDR3 covers 12 residues. Germline assignment: CDR1 MNHEY and CDR2 SMNVEV (reference sequence). The CDR3 DNA reads as TGTGCCAGCAGTTTTGGGAAGAATGAGCAGTTCTTC. Its translation: CASSFGKNEQFF.

This chain links TRBV29-1 with TRBJ1-2; D is possibly TRBD1 (6 bases). Trimming stripped 2 bases from V and 6 bases from J, with 19 bases between. This CDR3 is built from 15 residues. Germline values: CDR1 SQVTM, CDR2 ANQGSEA. As DNA, the CDR3 is TGCAGCGTTGAACTCCTCCCCCTGGACAGAAATGGCTACACCTTC. Protein product: CSVELLPLDRNGYTF.

This clone was seen only a few times. At the DNA level, this CDR3 is encoded by other sequences in the same sample as well. The gene calls are TRBV30 and TRBJ1-2; D perhaps matches TRBD1 (6 bases). Trimming removed 4 bases at V and 6 bases at J, with 12 bases between. The CDR3 length is 12 residues. Germline CDR1 GTSNPN, CDR2 SVGIG (reference sequence). In DNA, the CDR3 is TGTGCCTGGAACGCTGGGGGCGATGGCTACACCTTC. Protein: CAWNAGGDGYTF.

The J gene is TRBJ1-2, the V gene TRBV9, with D possibly matching TRBD1 (6 bases). Per the germline V gene, CDR1 is SGDLS and CDR2 is YYNGEE. V was clipped by 3 bases and J by 2 bases, with 20 bases between them. This CDR3 is built from 17 residues. CDR3 nucleotide sequence: TGTGCCAGCAGCGAGCCTTCGGGGGGGCCCTCAAACTATGGCTACACCTTC. Protein: CASSEPSGGPSNYGYTF. The whole variable domain, remainder taken from reference TRBV9 and TRBJ1-2, is DSGVTQTPKHLITATGQRVTLRCSPRSGDLSVYWYQQSLDQGLQFLIQYYNGEERAKGNILERFSAQQFPDLHSELNLSSLELGDSALYFCASSEPSGGPSNYGYTFGSGTRLTVV.

This clone was counted a single time. The chain couples TRBV4-2 to TRBJ1-5, with 7 bases fitting TRBD1. The germline CDR1 and CDR2 sequences are LGHNA and YNFKEQ. The CDR3 is 15 amino acids. Losses at the gene ends were 0 bases for V and 5 bases for J; bases not matched to a gene: 4. The CDR3 coding sequence is TGTGCCAGCAGCCAAGAATGGCAGGGGGATCAGCCCCAGCATTTT. This translates into CASSQEWQGDQPQHF.

The J gene is TRBJ2-3, the V gene TRBV30; 8 nucleotides match TRBD2. After removal of 3 bases from V and 5 bases from J, the junction contained 7 bases not matched to a gene. Germline lookup yields CDR1 GTSNPN and CDR2 SVGIG (reference sequence). The CDR3 is made up of 14 amino acids. DNA of the CDR3: TGTGCCTGGAGAATCGGGGGGGCCCTAGATACGCAGTATTTT. It yields the protein CAWRIGGALDTQYF.

The chain couples TRBV10-3 to TRBJ1-2, with 7 bases that match TRBD1. The CDR3 has 13 residues. Trimming took 3 bases from V and 5 from J; bases not matched to a gene: 3. Germline V gene lookup returns CDR1 ENHRY and CDR2 SYGVKD. The CDR3 loop reads CAISEGQVYGYTF. CDR3 sequence (DNA): TGTGCCATCAGTGAAGGACAGGTTTATGGCTACACCTTC.

This clone was seen a handful of times. This chain connects TRBV7-2 to TRBJ1-2; D gene unclear. The CDR3 spans 13 residues. Per germline, CDR1 SGHTA and CDR2 FQGNSA. V lost 1 base, J lost 8 bases, and 11 bases lay in between. DNA of the CDR3: TGTGCCAGCAGCTTAGATCGAGGGAACGGCTACACCTTC. It codes for CASSLDRGNGYTF.

The chain couples TRBV7-8 to TRBJ2-3, with D uncertain. The CDR3 consists of 12 residues. Trimming stripped 1 base from V and 2 bases from J, with 1 base between. Germline V lookup: CDR1 SGHVS, CDR2 FQNEAQ. The CDR3 spells CASSLDTDTQYF. CDR3 in DNA: TGTGCCAGCAGCTTAGACACAGATACGCAGTATTTT.

This clone has a count of ten or more. The chain carries TRBV19 and TRBJ1-5, with no clear D. Between the trimmed V and J ends, which lost 5 bases and 2 bases, there was a span of 16 bases. This CDR3 region has 16 residues. Germline V lookup: CDR1 LNHDA, CDR2 SQIVND (reference sequence). The CDR3 region is CASSHLEGVGNQPQHF. The CDR3 DNA reads TGTGCCAGTAGTCACCTGGAGGGCGTCGGCAATCAGCCCCAGCATTTT.

This clone was recorded at least ten times. The chain links TRBV4-3 to TRBJ1-4; 7 positions agree with TRBD1. Trimming cost V 3 bases and J 12 bases; bases outside gene matches: 10. From germline, CDR1 is LGHNA and CDR2 YSLEER. The CDR3 length is 14 residues. The CDR3, as DNA: TGCGCCAGCAGCCAGGAAAAACACAGGGGTGAACTGTTTTTT. Translating it yields CASSQEKHRGELFF.

CDR3 loop: CASSSRTSGGYEQFF. The CDR3 nucleotides read TGTGCCAGCAGCTCCCGGACTAGCGGGGGGTATGAGCAGTTCTTC. J is TRBJ2-1 and V is TRBV13; 14 bases are shared with TRBD2. The CDR3 covers 15 residues. CDR1 and CDR2 from the germline V gene are PRHDT and FYEKMQ (reference sequence). Trimming removed 4 bases from V and 8 bases from J; junction bases left unmatched: 4.

The chain joins TRBV30 to TRBJ2-7; D not certain. From germline, CDR1 is GTSNPN and CDR2 SVGIG (reference sequence). CDR3 length: 11 residues. Trimming pared 3 bases from V and 4 bases from J, leaving 7 bases between. The CDR3 nucleotides read TGTGCCTGGAGCATAAGGTACGAGCAGTACTTC. This translates into CAWSIRYEQYF.

The chain has TRBV28 and TRBJ1-6; TRBD1 agrees at 8 bases. Germline CDR1 and CDR2: MDHEN and SYDVKM. V gave up 2 bases and J gave up 11 bases; unmatched junction bases: 8. The CDR3 length is 15 residues. The CDR3 nucleotides read TGTGCCAGCAGTTTAGGACAGGGCTATAGGGCACCCCTCCACTTT. Translating gives CASSLGQGYRAPLHF.